This T cell receptor beta chain was observed in a study of Ad26.COV2.S vaccination and SARS-CoV-2 variants. The study's findings and limits: Participants given vaccine showed non-spike TCR breadth similar to that of placebo recipients.

On this clone itself: Its antigen remains unknown.

Data came from immunoSEQ multiplex PCR; TCRdb stores just in-frame clones and leaves some out. The repertoire holds fewer than 800,000 clones, with 89% as singletons. Germline CDR1 reads SGHKS; CDR2 reads YYEKEE (reference sequence). Trimming took off 0 bases at V and 2 bases at J, with 12 bases between the two ends. The CDR3 covers 16 residues. The treatment here: roughly 20 received Ad26.COV2.S at low or high dose, single or two shots; five or six received placebo; per-sample allocation not given. Specimens were obtained on day 63 following the first vaccine or placebo injection. The administered vaccine (an Ad26 vector) expressed Wuhan-strain SARS-CoV-2 spike.

The TCR sequence derives from a person aged 18 to 59 who received the Ad26.COV2.S COVID-19 vaccine or a placebo. V gene TRBV5-5 combines with J gene TRBJ1-5, with a weak D call TRBD1 (5 bases). Sequenced material: peripheral blood, taken in a trial of Ad26.COV2.S vaccine versus placebo. The CDR3 DNA is TGTGCCAGCAGCTTGGGCTCCGGGACTGGCAATCAGCCCCAGCATTTT. Protein product: CASSLGSGTGNQPQHF. Drawing the rest from reference TRBV5-5 and TRBJ1-5, the complete variable domain is DAGVTQSPTHLIKTRGQQVTLRCSPISGHKSVSWYQQVLGQGPQFIFQYYEKEERGRGNFPDRFSARQFPNYSSELNVNALLLGDSALYLCASSLGSGTGNQPQHFGDGTRLSIL.